The 5 T cell receptor beta chains given below trace back to one sample, sequenced in a study of blood T cell repertoires in COVID-19. Some clones are missing from TCRdb's copy, which holds only in-frame ones; the method was immunoSEQ multiplex PCR. This table holds a few hundred thousand clones, under 90% found once. The specimen sequenced was PBMCs or T cells enriched from blood (not recorded which). Source of these receptors: a woman in her forties or fifties who had been exposed to COVID-19.

The chain couples TRBV5-4 to TRBJ1-6; D not resolved. The CDR3 runs 14 residues. The V gene's germline CDR1 is SGHNT and CDR2 YYREEE (reference sequence). V was clipped by 4 bases and J by 9 bases, with 14 bases between them. CDR3: CASSLGLESSPLHF. The CDR3 nucleotides are TGTGCCAGCAGCCTCGGATTGGAGAGTTCACCCCTCCACTTT.

The rearrangement joins TRBV7-2 to TRBJ2-7; 8 nucleotides agree with TRBD1. Germline CDR1 SGHTA, CDR2 FQGNSA. This CDR3 region has 15 residues. With V trimmed by 4 bases and J by 2 bases, 7 bases remained unmatched. CDR3 in amino acids: CASSSETGDPYEQYF. As DNA, the CDR3 is TGTGCCAGCAGCTCGGAGACAGGGGATCCCTACGAGCAGTACTTC.

The chain recombines TRBV15 with TRBJ2-2; weak D call: TRBD1 (6 bases). This CDR3 spans 16 amino acids. V lost 0 bases to trimming and J lost 6 bases, with 14 bases between them. Germline assignment: CDR1 LNHNV and CDR2 YYDKDF (reference sequence). The CDR3 region is CATSRDPGRGAGELFF. The CDR3 region has the DNA TGTGCCACCAGCAGAGACCCCGGCAGGGGTGCCGGGGAGCTGTTTTTT.

This chain uses TRBV2 with TRBJ2-2; D may be TRBD2 (6 bases). Looked up from germline, CDR1 is SNHLY and CDR2 is FYNNEI. The CDR3 is 14 residues long. V lost 7 bases, J lost 4 bases, and 13 bases lay in between. CDR3 nucleotides: TGTGCCAGCAAGGGCGGGGCGGTCACCGGGGAGCTGTTTTTT. It codes for CASKGGAVTGELFF.

The V call is TRBV28, the J call TRBJ2-1; D unclear. Germline assignment: CDR1 MDHEN and CDR2 SYDVKM. CDR3 length equals 16 residues. Trimming cost V 6 bases and J 5 bases, with 20 bases left between them. CDR3: CASSILRRPSDNEQFF. As DNA, the CDR3 is TGTGCCAGCAGCATACTACGAAGACCTTCCGACAATGAGCAGTTCTTC.